What follows are 2 T cell receptor beta chains derived from one specimen sequenced in a study of OX40 agonist ivuxolimab in advanced cancers. The assay was immunoSEQ multiplex PCR, and TCRdb's table has in-frame clones only and misses some. In the table there are more than 40,000 clones, approximately 88% of which are singletons. Material: CD4+ or CD8+ T cells sorted from blood, obtained in a trial of the OX40 agonist ivuxolimab. Receptor source: an adult with an advanced solid tumor such as melanoma, head and neck, liver or kidney cancer.

The rearrangement joins TRBV10-3 to TRBJ1-4; D unclear. With 4 bases removed from V and 0 bases from J, the gap between germline ends came to 15 bases. This CDR3 is built from 17 residues. Germline assignment: CDR1 ENHRY and CDR2 SYGVKD. The CDR3 sequence is CAISGTPDRATNEKLFF. The CDR3 DNA reads TGTGCCATCAGTGGTACCCCCGACCGAGCAACTAATGAAAAACTGTTTTTT.

This clone was found once. The CDR3 nucleotides read TGTGCCAGCAGCTCGGATGCTAGCGGAGCCCCCCCAGATACGCAGTATTTT. It specifies CASSSDASGAPPDTQYF. The J gene is TRBJ2-3, the V gene TRBV11-1, with 7 bases fitting TRBD2. V gave up 4 bases and J gave up 4 bases; unmatched junction bases: 14. The CDR3 sequence is 17 residues long. Germline loops: CDR1 SGHAT, CDR2 FQDESV (reference sequence).